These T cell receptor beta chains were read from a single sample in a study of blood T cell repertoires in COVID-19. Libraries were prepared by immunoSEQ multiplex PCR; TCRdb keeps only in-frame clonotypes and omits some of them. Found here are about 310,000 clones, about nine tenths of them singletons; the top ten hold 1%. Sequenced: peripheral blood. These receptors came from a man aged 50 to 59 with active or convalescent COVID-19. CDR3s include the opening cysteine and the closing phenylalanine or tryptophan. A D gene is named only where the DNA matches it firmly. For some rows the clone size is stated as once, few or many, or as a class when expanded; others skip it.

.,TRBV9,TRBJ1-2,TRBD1,CASSAGTGGNYGYTF,TGTGCCAGCAGCGCCGGGACAGGGGGTAACTATGGCTACACCTTC
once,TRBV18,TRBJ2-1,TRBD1,CASSPPGQAYNEQFF,TGTGCCAGCTCACCACCGGGACAGGCCTACAATGAGCAGTTCTTC
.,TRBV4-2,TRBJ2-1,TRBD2,CASSQEGTSGRNEQFF,TGTGCCAGCAGCCAAGAAGGGACTAGCGGGCGGAATGAGCAGTTCTTC
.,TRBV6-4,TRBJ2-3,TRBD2,CASSGLAGGPADTQYF,TGTGCCAGCAGTGGACTAGCGGGGGGGCCCGCAGATACGCAGTATTTT
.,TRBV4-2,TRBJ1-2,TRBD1,CASSSPDRGQYGYTF,TGTGCCAGCAGCTCCCCGGACAGGGGGCAATATGGCTACACCTTC
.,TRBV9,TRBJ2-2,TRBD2,CASRATSGIAGELFF,TGTGCCAGCAGAGCCACTAGCGGGATTGCGGGGGAGCTGTTTTTT
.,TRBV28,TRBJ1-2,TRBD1,CASRRQGANYGYTF,TGTGCCAGCAGACGACAGGGGGCTAACTATGGCTACACCTTC
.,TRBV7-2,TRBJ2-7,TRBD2,CASSLDRGGAEQYF,TGTGCCAGCAGCTTAGATAGGGGAGGGGCCGAGCAGTACTTC
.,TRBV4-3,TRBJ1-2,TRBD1,CASSQDLGTGYGYTF,TGCGCCAGCAGCCAAGATTTAGGGACAGGGTATGGCTACACCTTC
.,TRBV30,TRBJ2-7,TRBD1,CAWSDPGQGADEQYF,TGTGCCTGGAGTGACCCGGGACAGGGGGCTGACGAGCAGTACTTC
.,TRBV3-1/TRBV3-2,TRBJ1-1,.,CASKPRGIGIKGEMVDTEAFF,TGTGCCAGCAAGCCGAGAGGAATCGGTATAAAGGGGGAAATGGTTGACACTGAAGCTTTCTTT
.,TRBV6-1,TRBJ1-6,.,CASSGRGTESLPDNSPLHF,TGTGCCAGCAGTGGAAGGGGGACGGAATCCTTACCAGATAATTCACCCCTCCACTTT
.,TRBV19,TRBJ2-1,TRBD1,CASSPKQGATGNEQFF,TGTGCCAGTAGTCCCAAACAGGGGGCAACGGGCAATGAGCAGTTCTTC
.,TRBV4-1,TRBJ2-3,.,CASSRERTDTQYF,TGCGCCAGCAGCCGCGAACGCACAGATACGCAGTATTTT
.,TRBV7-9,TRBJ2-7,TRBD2,CASSRGAGGPPEQYF,TGTGCCAGCAGCCGGGGGGCGGGGGGGCCTCCCGAGCAGTACTTC
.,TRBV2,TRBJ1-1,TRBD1,CATWDRNTEAFF,TGTGCCACCTGGGACAGGAACACTGAAGCTTTCTTT
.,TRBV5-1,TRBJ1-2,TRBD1,CASSPGQGPGYTF,TGCGCCAGCAGCCCAGGACAGGGGCCGGGCTACACCTTC
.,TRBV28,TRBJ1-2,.,CASSFEGGRIYGYTF,TGTGCCAGCAGTTTCGAGGGGGGGCGCATCTATGGCTACACCTTC
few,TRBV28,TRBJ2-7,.,CASSLFFYEQYF,TGTGCCAGCAGTTTATTCTTTTACGAGCAGTACTTC
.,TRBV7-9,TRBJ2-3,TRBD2,CASSSLAGESTDTQYF,TGTGCCAGCAGTTCTCTAGCGGGAGAGAGCACAGATACGCAGTATTTT
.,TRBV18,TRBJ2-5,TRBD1,CASSPIGTGDEETQYF,TGTGCCAGCTCACCAATTGGGACAGGGGATGAGGAGACCCAGTACTTC
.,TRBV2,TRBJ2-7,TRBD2,CASSRVAGGPYEQYF,TGTGCCAGCAGCAGGGTGGCGGGAGGGCCCTACGAGCAGTACTTC
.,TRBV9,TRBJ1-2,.,CASSVPTAGGYTF,TGTGCCAGCAGCGTACCCACAGCCGGCGGCTACACCTTC
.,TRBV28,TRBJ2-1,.,CASVSGSSYNEQFF,TGTGCCAGCGTAAGCGGCAGCTCCTACAATGAGCAGTTCTTC
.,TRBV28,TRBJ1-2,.,CASSLGGGFPGYTF,TGTGCCAGCAGTTTAGGGGGAGGTTTTCCTGGCTACACCTTC
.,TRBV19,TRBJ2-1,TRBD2,CASSTQLGLAGDNEQFF,TGTGCCAGTAGTACGCAATTGGGACTAGCGGGGGATAATGAGCAGTTCTTC
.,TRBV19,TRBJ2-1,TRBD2,CASSIDLRGAGLYNEQFF,TGTGCCAGTAGTATAGATCTTAGGGGAGCGGGGCTATACAATGAGCAGTTCTTC
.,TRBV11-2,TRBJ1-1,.,CASSLEIRGDAFF,TGTGCCAGCAGCTTAGAGATAAGGGGTGACGCTTTCTTT
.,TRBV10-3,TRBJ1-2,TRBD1,CAISESTGWNYGYTF,TGTGCCATCAGTGAGTCGACAGGGTGGAACTATGGCTACACCTTC
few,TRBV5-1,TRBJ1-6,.,CASSLGFGGSDSPLHF,TGCGCCAGCAGCTTGGGATTCGGGGGTTCGGATTCACCCCTCCACTTT
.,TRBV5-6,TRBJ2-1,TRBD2,CASTGTSGRSGNEQFF,TGTGCCAGCACCGGGACTAGCGGGAGAAGTGGCAATGAGCAGTTCTTC
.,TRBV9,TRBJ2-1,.,CASSVTGNEQFF,TGTGCCAGCAGCGTAACGGGCAATGAGCAGTTCTTC
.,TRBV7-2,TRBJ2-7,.,CASSPDVGANSYEQYF,TGTGCCAGCAGCCCCGACGTAGGAGCTAACTCCTACGAGCAGTACTTC
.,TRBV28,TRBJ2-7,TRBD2,CASEGLGTYEQYF,TGTGCCAGCGAGGGACTAGGGACCTACGAGCAGTACTTC
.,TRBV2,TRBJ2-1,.,CASSATRSSYNEQFF,TGTGCCAGCAGTGCGACTAGATCTTCCTACAATGAGCAGTTCTTC
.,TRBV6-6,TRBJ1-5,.,CASRHRAGNQPQHF,TGTGCCAGCAGGCACAGGGCCGGCAATCAGCCCCAGCATTTT
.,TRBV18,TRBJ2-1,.,CASSPSGDEQFF,TGTGCCAGCTCACCTTCGGGGGATGAGCAGTTCTTC
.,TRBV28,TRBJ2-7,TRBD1,CASRQTGGWYEQYF,TGTGCCAGCAGGCAAACAGGGGGCTGGTACGAGCAGTACTTC
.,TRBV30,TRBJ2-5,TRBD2,CAWSGKGLAGTTQYF,TGTGCCTGGAGTGGCAAGGGACTAGCGGGGACGACCCAGTACTTC
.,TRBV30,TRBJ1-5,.,CAWSGLNWSNQPQHF,TGTGCCTGGAGTGGCTTAAACTGGAGCAATCAGCCCCAGCATTTT
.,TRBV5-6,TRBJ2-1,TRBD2,CASSGPGTSDEQFF,TGTGCCAGCAGCGGGCCCGGGACTAGCGACGAGCAGTTCTTC
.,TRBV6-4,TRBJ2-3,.,CASSDYAGSTDTQYF,TGTGCCAGCAGTGACTACGCGGGGTCCACAGATACGCAGTATTTT
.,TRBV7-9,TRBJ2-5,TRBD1,CASSSGQGSAETQYF,TGTGCCAGCAGCTCAGGACAGGGGAGCGCGGAGACCCAGTACTTC
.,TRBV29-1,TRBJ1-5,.,CSVAAGGGSDQPQHF,TGCAGCGTTGCGGCGGGGGGGGGAAGTGATCAGCCCCAGCATTTT
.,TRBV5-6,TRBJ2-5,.,CASSSIRETQYF,TGTGCCAGCAGCTCTATCCGGGAGACCCAGTACTTC
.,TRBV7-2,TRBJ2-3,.,CASSGQGGTDTQYF,TGTGCCAGCAGCGGGCAGGGGGGAACAGATACGCAGTATTTT
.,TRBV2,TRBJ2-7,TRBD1,CASRGQASYEQYF,TGTGCCAGCCGGGGACAGGCATCCTACGAGCAGTACTTC
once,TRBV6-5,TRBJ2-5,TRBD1,CASSHRGGETQYF,TGTGCCAGCAGCCACAGGGGCGGTGAGACCCAGTACTTC
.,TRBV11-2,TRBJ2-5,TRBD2,CASSMGLAGQETQYF,TGTGCCAGCAGCATGGGACTAGCGGGGCAAGAGACCCAGTACTTC
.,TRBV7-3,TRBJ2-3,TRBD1,CASSPTGDSTDTQYF,TGTGCCAGCAGCCCGACAGGGGACAGCACAGATACGCAGTATTTT